What follows describes a single T cell receptor (beta chain). This sample is part of a study of blood T cell repertoires in COVID-19. The wider study: Acute and convalescent COVID-19 specimens originated in the United States, Italy and Spain. PBMCs, B-cell-depleted T cells, or T cells were the source of the cDNA or gDNA that made up the material.

J gave up 1 base and V 5 bases, and 5 bases lay outside the gene matches. The CDR3 runs 15 residues. The V gene's germline CDR1 is SGHNT and CDR2 YENEEA. Source study methods: From reference gene primer amplification, estimates of nucleated cell counts were derived. The table came from immunoSEQ multiplex PCR; TCRdb's copy has only in-frame clones and leaves some out. The V and J calls and clone size are taken from that table; D and trimming were inferred from the DNA. The sample has some 290,000 clones; approximately 86% are singletons. This clonotype was obtained from a man between 18 and 35 years old with active or convalescent COVID-19. Specimen: peripheral blood. V is TRBV11-3 and J is TRBJ1-2, with TRBD1 matching 9 bases. The CDR3 spells CASSLQGAGNYGYTF. The CDR3 DNA sequence: TGTGCCAGCAGCCTACAGGGGGCTGGTAACTATGGCTACACCTTC.